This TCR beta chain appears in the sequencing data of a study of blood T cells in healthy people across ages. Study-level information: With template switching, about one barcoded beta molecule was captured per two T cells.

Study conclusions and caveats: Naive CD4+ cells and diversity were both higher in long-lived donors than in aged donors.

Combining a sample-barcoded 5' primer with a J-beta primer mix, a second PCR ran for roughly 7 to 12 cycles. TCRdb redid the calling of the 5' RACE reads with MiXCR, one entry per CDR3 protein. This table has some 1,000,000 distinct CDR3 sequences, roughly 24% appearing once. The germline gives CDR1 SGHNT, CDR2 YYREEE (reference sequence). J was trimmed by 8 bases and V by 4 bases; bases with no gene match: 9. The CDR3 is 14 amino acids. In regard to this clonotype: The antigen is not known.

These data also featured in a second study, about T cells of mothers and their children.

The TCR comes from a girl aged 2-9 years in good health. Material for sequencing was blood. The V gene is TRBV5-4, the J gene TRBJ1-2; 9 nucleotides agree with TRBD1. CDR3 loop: CASSTHRDRDGYTF. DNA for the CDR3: TGTGCCAGCAGCACCCACCGGGACAGGGACGGCTACACCTTC.